A selection of T cell receptor beta chains follows, all from one sample in a study of cytomegalovirus exposure and HLA in healthy donors. The repertoire was sequenced with immunoSEQ multiplex PCR; TCRdb's copy has only in-frame clones and lacks some. The table includes about 72,000 clones, 94% detected once. The sample consisted of PBMCs. The receptor set was obtained from a young woman in good health and CMV-seronegative. CDR3s include the opening cysteine and the closing phenylalanine or tryptophan.

TRBV7-8	TRBJ2-5	17	CASSLGGASGGLETQYF
TRBV5-5	TRBJ1-4	15	CASSLRGGENEKLFF
TRBV4-1	TRBJ2-2	15	CASSPTSAGTGELFF
TRBV19	TRBJ1-2	13	CASLPTGADGYTF
TRBV7-8	TRBJ2-5	14	CASSKLAGVETQYF
TRBV5-1	TRBJ2-2	16	CASSLVPLGRTGELFF
TRBV7-7	TRBJ1-5	16	CASSPTGGRVNQPQHF
TRBV18	TRBJ2-7	16	CASSRTVGTGIYEQYF
TRBV9	TRBJ2-3	16	CASSVAARGITDTQYF
TRBV9	TRBJ2-3	15	CASSVDSGNTDTQYF
TRBV29-1	TRBJ2-1	12	CSVAGDLNEQFF
TRBV5-4	TRBJ1-2	14	CASSPGQEIYGYTF
TRBV7-9	TRBJ2-7	15	CASSPMFRLAYEQYF
TRBV9	TRBJ1-5	14	CASSATGGNQPQHF
TRBV7-7	TRBJ2-5	16	CASSPRARTGGETQYF